The present TCR beta chain was sequenced within a study of T-cell reconstitution after alpha-beta-depleted transplantation in children. For TCRbeta, the library was prepared with unique molecular identifiers. TCRdb passed the PCR reads through MiXCR, listing each CDR3 protein once. The table has 55,000 to 70,000 distinct CDR3 sequences, approximately 11% seen once; the top ten hold roughly an eighth. This clonotype came up many times. Germline CDR1 SGHTA, CDR2 FQGNSA. The CDR3 length is 17 residues. V lost 6 bases and J lost 2; bases outside the gene matches: 6. This sample comprised PBMCs, obtained before TCRalphabeta/CD19-depleted stem cell transplant. The source of this sequence is a boy younger than 18 with acute myeloid leukemia, due to receive a stem cell transplant. V usage is TRBV7-2 and J usage is TRBJ2-1, with 14 bases matching TRBD2. Written as DNA, the CDR3 is TGTGCCAGCAGTCAACGACTAGCGGGAGGGCCCTACAATGAGCAGTTCTTC. Its translation: CASSQRLAGGPYNEQFF.